What follows describes a single T cell receptor beta chain. The antigen is not known. Germline assignment: CDR1 LNHDA and CDR2 SQIVND (reference sequence). This CDR3 contains 15 residues. V was pared by 4 bases and J by 2 bases, with 2 bases of the junction left unmatched. This specimen comes from a study of OX40 agonist ivuxolimab in advanced cancers. Study in general: Earlier anti-PD-1, anti-PD-L1 or anti-CTLA-4 therapy was permitted; around 40% had received some.

Study-level points and caveats: On average, CD8+ T cells had more expanded clones than CD4+. Clonal expansion was seen in CD4+ and CD8+ blood T cells by week 6 at 0.1 to 3.0 mg/kg.

Only in-frame clones appear in the TCRdb table, and some are missing; sequencing was by immunoSEQ multiplex PCR. The repertoire holds 58,000 or so clones, 65% to 90% seen once, with 0.6% to 0.9% in the top ten. The material sequenced was CD4+ or CD8+ T cells sorted from blood, taken in a trial of the OX40 agonist ivuxolimab. The chain links TRBV19 to TRBJ2-1, with 10 bases fitting TRBD1. The receptor comes from an adult with an advanced solid tumor such as melanoma, head and neck, liver or kidney cancer. The CDR3 reads CASSTGQGAYNEQFF. The CDR3 bases are TGTGCCAGTAGTACAGGACAGGGGGCCTACAATGAGCAGTTCTTC. Together with reference TRBV19 and TRBJ2-1, the CDR3 gives the full variable domain: DGGITQSPKYLFRKEGQNVTLSCEQNLNHDAMYWYRQDPGQGLRLIYYSQIVNDFQKGDIAEGYSVSREKKESFPLTVTSAQKNPTAFYLCASSTGQGAYNEQFFGPGTRLTVL.